This T cell receptor (beta chain) is drawn from a study of T cell repertoires in cytomegalovirus infection. Whole-study context: Carrying CMV and the relevant HLA type showed in public TCR beta signatures.

Study results and caveats: In two of eight donors, the top clonotype was HLA-C-restricted CMV-specific.

This clonotype was detected a few times. The antigen is unknown. After removal of 4 bases from V and 2 bases from J, the junction contained 4 bases not matched to a gene. CDR1 and CDR2 from the germline V gene are SGHVS and FQNEAQ. CDR3 length: 15 residues. TCRdb analysed the reads with MiXCR anew, one entry per CDR3 protein. The sample carries some 400,000 distinct CDR3 sequences, approximately 30% recorded once. Sequenced: PBMCs. The chain recombines TRBV7-8 with TRBJ2-3; TRBD2 matches 9 bases. The origin of this receptor is a human donor in good health (CMV status not recorded). Some clones in this sample may be carry-over from other donors' samples. The CDR3 loop reads CASSSSGANTDTQYF. CDR3 DNA: TGTGCCAGCAGCTCTAGCGGGGCGAACACAGATACGCAGTATTTT. Based on the CDR3 plus reference TRBV7-8 and TRBJ2-3, the full variable domain is GAGVSQSPRYKVAKRGQDVALRCDPISGHVSLFWYQQALGQGPEFLTYFQNEAQLDKSGLPSDRFFAERPEGSVSTLKIQRTQQEDSAVYLCASSSSGANTDTQYFGPGTRLTVL.